These T cell receptor beta chains were read from a single sample in a study of shared clonotypes between healthy human individuals. Assay: immunoSEQ multiplex PCR; the TCRdb copy retains only in-frame clones and omits some. The sample carries about 1 million clones, about 75% recorded once. Sequencing was performed on memory CD4+ T cells sorted from blood. The source is a man between 18 and 35 years old in good health. CDR3s include the opening cysteine and the closing phenylalanine or tryptophan. A D gene is named only where the DNA matches it firmly. Size tells how often a clone was seen (once, few, many) or the class of an expanded clone, and some rows leave it out.

V gene	clone size	J gene	D gene	CDR3 protein	CDR3 DNA
TRBV4-3	NA	TRBJ1-2	NA	CASSQDFQADYGYTF	TGCGCCAGCAGCCAAGATTTCCAGGCGGACTATGGCTACACCTTC
TRBV4-1	NA	TRBJ2-7	NA	CASSQGLGQIYEQYF	TGCGCCAGCAGCCAAGGCTTGGGACAAATCTACGAGCAGTACTTC
TRBV29-1	NA	TRBJ2-5	TRBD2	CSVRLAGGEETQYF	TGCAGCGTTCGTCTAGCGGGGGGAGAAGAGACCCAGTACTTC
TRBV7-2	NA	TRBJ2-5	TRBD1	CASSRNRGQGETQYF	TGTGCCAGCAGCCGGAACAGGGGGCAAGGGGAGACCCAGTACTTC
TRBV2	NA	TRBJ2-1	TRBD2	CASSELAGGYNEQFF	TGTGCCAGCAGTGAATTAGCGGGGGGGTACAATGAGCAGTTCTTC
TRBV28	NA	TRBJ1-6	TRBD1	CASGTGDNSPLHF	TGTGCCAGTGGGACAGGGGATAATTCACCCCTCCACTTT
TRBV9	NA	TRBJ2-1	TRBD2	CASSVAGGVGSYNEQFF	TGTGCCAGCAGCGTAGCGGGAGGGGTCGGCTCCTACAATGAGCAGTTCTTC
TRBV4-3	NA	TRBJ1-1	NA	CASSQVRGRTEAFF	TGCGCCAGCAGCCAAGTTAGAGGGCGAACTGAAGCTTTCTTT
TRBV5-1	NA	TRBJ2-7	TRBD2	CASRTQPSGTTYEQYF	TGCGCCAGCAGAACCCAGCCTAGCGGGACGACCTACGAGCAGTACTTC
TRBV2	NA	TRBJ1-3	NA	CASSVAVSSGNTIYF	TGTGCCAGCAGTGTGGCGGTTAGCTCTGGAAACACCATATATTTT
TRBV11-2	NA	TRBJ2-3	TRBD2	CASSLVAGGFARDTQYF	TGTGCCAGCAGCTTAGTAGCGGGGGGCTTCGCAAGAGATACGCAGTATTTT
TRBV27	NA	TRBJ1-1	NA	CASRRTMGGPDEAFF	TGTGCCAGCAGAAGAACAATGGGGGGCCCCGATGAAGCTTTCTTT
TRBV10-3	NA	TRBJ2-1	TRBD2	CAISGDGRAGNEQFF	TGTGCCATCAGTGGTGACGGGAGGGCCGGTAATGAGCAGTTCTTC
TRBV7-2	NA	TRBJ2-7	TRBD1	CASSLAGQGTYEQYF	TGTGCCAGCAGCTTAGCTGGACAGGGAACCTACGAGCAGTACTTC
TRBV9	NA	TRBJ2-6	NA	CASSNPGNSGANVLTF	TGTGCCAGCAGCAATCCGGGAAACTCTGGGGCCAACGTCCTGACTTTC
TRBV6-6	NA	TRBJ1-2	TRBD1	CASSTGQGAKNGYTF	TGTGCCAGCAGTACGGGACAGGGGGCAAAGAATGGCTACACCTTC
TRBV6-5	NA	TRBJ1-2	TRBD1	CASSLDRGQANYGYTF	TGTGCCAGCAGTTTGGACAGGGGTCAAGCTAACTATGGCTACACCTTC
TRBV27	NA	TRBJ2-7	TRBD2	CASGTLSGGAYEQYF	TGTGCCAGCGGAACACTTAGCGGGGGGGCATACGAGCAGTACTTC
TRBV4-1	NA	TRBJ1-6	NA	CASSQGQYSPLHF	TGCGCCAGCAGCCAAGGACAGTATTCACCCCTCCACTTT
TRBV5-1	NA	TRBJ2-3	TRBD2	CASSARLAKNLDTQYF	TGCGCCAGCAGCGCTCGACTAGCCAAGAACCTGGATACGCAGTATTTT
TRBV2	NA	TRBJ2-2	NA	CASSEWVTGELFF	TGTGCCAGCAGTGAGTGGGTCACCGGGGAGCTGTTTTTT
TRBV2	NA	TRBJ2-5	TRBD1	CASSRQGSIQETQYF	TGTGCCAGCAGTAGACAGGGGTCAATTCAAGAGACCCAGTACTTC
TRBV5-1	NA	TRBJ1-3	TRBD1	CASSLETGSGNTIYF	TGCGCCAGCAGCTTGGAGACAGGGTCAGGAAACACCATATATTTT
TRBV6-5	NA	TRBJ1-2	NA	CASRAGDYGYTF	TGTGCCAGCAGGGCAGGGGATTATGGCTACACCTTC
TRBV7-9	NA	TRBJ1-2	NA	CASSLDSSGYTF	TGTGCCAGCAGCTTAGACAGCAGCGGCTACACCTTC
TRBV6-6	once	TRBJ1-1	TRBD1	CASRTGPGSTEAFF	TGTGCCAGCAGGACAGGGCCAGGGAGCACTGAAGCTTTCTTT
TRBV7-9	NA	TRBJ1-1	NA	CASSNYQVRTAEAFF	TGTGCCAGCAGCAACTATCAGGTGAGGACAGCTGAAGCTTTCTTT
TRBV30	once	TRBJ2-3	NA	CAWRTRDTQYF	TGTGCCTGGAGGACCCGAGATACGCAGTATTTT
TRBV4-1	NA	TRBJ2-5	NA	CASSPGTNNQETQYF	TGCGCCAGCAGCCCCGGGACAAACAACCAAGAGACCCAGTACTTC
TRBV4-1	NA	TRBJ2-1	NA	CASSRWVDNEQFF	TGCGCCAGCAGCCGGTGGGTTGACAATGAGCAGTTCTTC
TRBV6-1	NA	TRBJ1-5	NA	CASTAGNQPQHF	TGTGCCAGCACGGCGGGGAATCAGCCCCAGCATTTT
TRBV5-1	NA	TRBJ1-1	TRBD1	CASSLWTGGDRNTEAFF	TGCGCCAGCAGCCTCTGGACAGGGGGCGATCGAAACACTGAAGCTTTCTTT
TRBV18	NA	TRBJ2-7	TRBD2	CASSPRKTSGYEQYF	TGTGCCAGCTCACCACGTAAGACTAGCGGCTACGAGCAGTACTTC
TRBV5-5	NA	TRBJ1-2	TRBD1	CASSSRDRMAF	TGTGCCAGCAGCTCACGGGACAGGATGGCCTTC
TRBV29-1	NA	TRBJ2-5	TRBD2	CSGGGIQETQYF	TGCAGCGGGGGGGGGATCCAAGAGACCCAGTACTTC
TRBV30	NA	TRBJ1-4	NA	CAWSRGRSNEKLFF	TGTGCCTGGAGTAGGGGACGCAGTAATGAAAAACTGTTTTTT
TRBV10-1	once	TRBJ2-1	TRBD2	CASSESTGGGKFF	TGCGCCAGCAGTGAGTCGACGGGAGGAGGTAAGTTCTTC
TRBV5-4	NA	TRBJ2-3	TRBD2	CASSRKLAGVTDTQYF	TGTGCCAGCAGCCGCAAACTAGCGGGAGTCACAGATACGCAGTATTTT
TRBV7-2	NA	TRBJ2-7	TRBD2	CASSLGSGRNYEQYF	TGTGCCAGCAGCTTGGGTAGCGGGAGGAACTACGAGCAGTACTTC
TRBV12-5	NA	TRBJ2-5	NA	CASGLPQGATQYF	TGTGCTAGTGGTTTGCCGCAGGGTGCGACCCAGTACTTC
TRBV11-3	NA	TRBJ2-2	NA	CASSPPDSLNGELFF	TGTGCCAGCAGCCCCCCGGACTCGCTTAATGGGGAGCTGTTTTTT
TRBV29-1	NA	TRBJ2-3	NA	CSERRYGQDTQYF	TGCAGCGAAAGAAGATACGGGCAGGATACGCAGTATTTT
TRBV18	NA	TRBJ2-7	NA	CASSVLSDEQYF	TGTGCCAGCTCAGTACTTTCGGACGAGCAGTACTTC
TRBV27	NA	TRBJ2-7	NA	CASSTLSGNSYEQYF	TGTGCCAGCAGTACCCTTAGCGGAAACTCCTACGAGCAGTACTTC
TRBV7-6	NA	TRBJ2-1	NA	CASSLAGTGQFF	TGTGCCAGCAGCTTAGCGGGGACTGGGCAGTTCTTC
TRBV5-6	NA	TRBJ1-6	NA	CASSLAGSSYNSPLHF	TGTGCCAGCAGCTTGGCAGGGAGCTCCTATAATTCACCCCTCCACTTT
TRBV30	NA	TRBJ1-5	NA	CAWNPQGRTDQPQHF	TGTGCCTGGAATCCTCAAGGTCGAACGGATCAGCCCCAGCATTTT
TRBV19	NA	TRBJ1-2	TRBD1	CASSPGTGANYGYTF	TGTGCCAGTAGTCCTGGGACAGGGGCAAACTATGGCTACACCTTC
TRBV28	NA	TRBJ2-5	NA	CASSLWTQETQYF	TGTGCCAGCAGTTTGTGGACACAAGAGACCCAGTACTTC
TRBV5-1	NA	TRBJ2-7	TRBD2	CASSSTGGIYEQYF	TGCGCCAGCAGCTCTACGGGGGGGATATACGAGCAGTACTTC
TRBV19	NA	TRBJ2-3	TRBD1	CASSIDLGTGVTDTQYF	TGTGCCAGTAGTATAGATCTCGGCACAGGGGTCACAGATACGCAGTATTTT
TRBV7-9	NA	TRBJ1-1	NA	CASSLGSEAFF	TGTGCCAGCAGCTTAGGATCTGAAGCTTTCTTT
TRBV30	NA	TRBJ2-1	TRBD2	CAWSPLLRRAGGSYNEQFF	TGTGCCTGGAGTCCCCTCCTGAGACGAGCGGGGGGCTCCTACAATGAGCAGTTCTTC
TRBV5-6	NA	TRBJ1-2	NA	CASSLSYFYGYTF	TGTGCCAGCAGCTTAAGTTACTTCTATGGCTACACCTTC
TRBV11-3	NA	TRBJ1-1	NA	CASSPGTNTEAFF	TGTGCCAGCAGCCCCGGGACTAACACTGAAGCTTTCTTT